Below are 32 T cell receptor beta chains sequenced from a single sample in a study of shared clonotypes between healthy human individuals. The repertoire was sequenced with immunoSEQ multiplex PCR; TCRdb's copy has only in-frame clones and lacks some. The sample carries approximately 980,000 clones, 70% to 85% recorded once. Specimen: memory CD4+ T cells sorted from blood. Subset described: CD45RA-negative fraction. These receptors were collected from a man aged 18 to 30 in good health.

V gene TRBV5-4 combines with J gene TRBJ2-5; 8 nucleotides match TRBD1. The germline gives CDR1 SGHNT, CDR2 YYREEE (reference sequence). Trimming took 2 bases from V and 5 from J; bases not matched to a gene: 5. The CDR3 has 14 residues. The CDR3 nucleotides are TGTGCCAGCAGCTTAAAGACAGGGGCCGAGACCCAGTACTTC. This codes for CASSLKTGAETQYF.

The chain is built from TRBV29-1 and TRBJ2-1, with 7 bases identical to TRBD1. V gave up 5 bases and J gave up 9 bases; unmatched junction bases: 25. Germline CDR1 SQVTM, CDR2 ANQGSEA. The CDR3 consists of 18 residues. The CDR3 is CSVRRGGGFSTEYGEQFF. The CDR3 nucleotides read TGCAGCGTTCGTCGAGGGGGCGGATTCAGTACGGAGTACGGTGAGCAGTTCTTC.

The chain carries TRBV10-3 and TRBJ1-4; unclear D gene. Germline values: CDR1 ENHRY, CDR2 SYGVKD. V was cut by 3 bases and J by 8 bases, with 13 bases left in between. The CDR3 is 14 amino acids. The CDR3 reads CAISEGGISEKLFF. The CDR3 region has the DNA TGTGCCATCAGTGAAGGAGGGATTAGCGAAAAACTGTTTTTT.

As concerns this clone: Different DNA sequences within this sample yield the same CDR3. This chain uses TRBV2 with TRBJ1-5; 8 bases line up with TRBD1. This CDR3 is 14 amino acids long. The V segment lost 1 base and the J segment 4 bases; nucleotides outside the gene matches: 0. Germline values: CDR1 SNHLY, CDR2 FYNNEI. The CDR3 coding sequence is TGTGCCAGCAGTGAAGACAGGGGGAATCAGCCCCAGCATTTT. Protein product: CASSEDRGNQPQHF.

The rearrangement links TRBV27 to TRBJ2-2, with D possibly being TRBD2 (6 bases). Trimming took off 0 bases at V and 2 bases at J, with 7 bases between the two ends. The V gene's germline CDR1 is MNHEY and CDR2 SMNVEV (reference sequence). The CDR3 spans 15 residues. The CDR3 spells CASSLSGTNTGELFF. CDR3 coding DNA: TGTGCCAGCAGTTTATCCGGGACTAACACCGGGGAGCTGTTTTTT.

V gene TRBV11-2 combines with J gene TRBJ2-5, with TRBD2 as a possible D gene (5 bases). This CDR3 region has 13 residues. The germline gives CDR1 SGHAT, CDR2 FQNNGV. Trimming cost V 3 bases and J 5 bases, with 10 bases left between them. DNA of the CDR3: TGTGCCAGCAGCTTTTTGCCGGGGGAGACCCAGTACTTC. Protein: CASSFLPGETQYF. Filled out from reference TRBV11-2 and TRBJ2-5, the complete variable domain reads EAGVAQSPRYKIIEKRQSVAFWCNPISGHATLYWYQQILGQGPKLLIQFQNNGVVDDSQLPKDRFSAERLKGVDSTLKIQPAKLEDSAVYLCASSFLPGETQYFGPGTRLLVL.

The CDR3 nucleotides are TGTGCCAGCAAGGGGGGCAGCTACTATGGCTACACCTTC. It is translated as CASKGGSYYGYTF. The chain uses TRBV6-5 and TRBJ1-2, with D perhaps matching TRBD1 (6 bases). V was pared by 7 bases and J by 3 bases, with 12 bases between. CDR1 is MNHEY and CDR2 is SVGAGI in the germline V gene. The CDR3 is made up of 13 amino acids.

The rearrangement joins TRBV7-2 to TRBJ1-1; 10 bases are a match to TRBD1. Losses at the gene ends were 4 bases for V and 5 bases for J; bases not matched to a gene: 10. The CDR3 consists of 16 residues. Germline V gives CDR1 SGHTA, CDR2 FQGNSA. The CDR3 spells CASSWDRGGWNTEAFF. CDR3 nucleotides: TGTGCCAGCAGCTGGGACAGGGGAGGATGGAATACTGAAGCTTTCTTT.

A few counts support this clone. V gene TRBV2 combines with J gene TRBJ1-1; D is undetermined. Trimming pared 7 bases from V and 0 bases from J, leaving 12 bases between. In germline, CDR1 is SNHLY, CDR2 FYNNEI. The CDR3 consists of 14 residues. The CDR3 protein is CASKIDGLNTEAFF. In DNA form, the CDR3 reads TGTGCCAGCAAAATAGACGGCCTGAACACTGAAGCTTTCTTT.

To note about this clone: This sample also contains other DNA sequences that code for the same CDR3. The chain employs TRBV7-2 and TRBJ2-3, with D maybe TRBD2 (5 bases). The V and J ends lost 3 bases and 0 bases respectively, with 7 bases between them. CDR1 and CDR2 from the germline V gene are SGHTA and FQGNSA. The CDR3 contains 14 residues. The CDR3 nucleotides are TGTGCCAGCAGCTTGCGGGCTAGCACAGATACGCAGTATTTT. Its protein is CASSLRASTDTQYF.

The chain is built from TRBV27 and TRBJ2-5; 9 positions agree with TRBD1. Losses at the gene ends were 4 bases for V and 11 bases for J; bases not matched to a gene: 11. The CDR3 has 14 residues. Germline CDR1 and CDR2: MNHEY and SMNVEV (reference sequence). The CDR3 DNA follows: TGTGCCAGCAGTTCCGGGACAGGGAACGGGGAGCAGTACTTC. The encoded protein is CASSSGTGNGEQYF.

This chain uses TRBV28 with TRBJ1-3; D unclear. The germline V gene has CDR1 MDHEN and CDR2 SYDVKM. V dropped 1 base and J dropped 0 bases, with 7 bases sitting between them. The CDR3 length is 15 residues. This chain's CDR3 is CASSLFPSSGNTIYF. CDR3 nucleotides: TGTGCCAGCAGTTTATTCCCGAGCTCTGGAAACACCATATATTTT.

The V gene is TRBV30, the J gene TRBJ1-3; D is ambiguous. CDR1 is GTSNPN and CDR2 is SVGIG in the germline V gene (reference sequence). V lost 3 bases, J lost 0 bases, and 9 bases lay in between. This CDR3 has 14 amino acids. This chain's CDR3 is CAWSPPPSGNTIYF. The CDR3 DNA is TGTGCCTGGAGCCCCCCTCCCTCTGGAAACACCATATATTTT.

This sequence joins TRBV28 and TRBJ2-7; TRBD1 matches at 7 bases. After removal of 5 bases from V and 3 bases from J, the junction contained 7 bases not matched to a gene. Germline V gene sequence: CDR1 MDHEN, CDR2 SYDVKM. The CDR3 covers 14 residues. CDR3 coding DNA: TGTGCCAGCAGTCCGCGACAGGGATACTACGAGCAGTACTTC. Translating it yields CASSPRQGYYEQYF.

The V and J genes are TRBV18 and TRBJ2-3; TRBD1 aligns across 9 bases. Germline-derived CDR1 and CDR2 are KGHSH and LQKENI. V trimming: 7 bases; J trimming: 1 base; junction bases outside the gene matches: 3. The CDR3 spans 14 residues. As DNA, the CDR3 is TGTGCCAGCTTACAGGGGGCAGGCACAGATACGCAGTATTTT. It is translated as CASLQGAGTDTQYF.

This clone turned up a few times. CDR3 region: CASSQETSPREQYF. For the CDR3, the DNA is TGCGCCAGCAGCCAAGAGACCAGCCCACGGGAGCAGTACTTC. This rearrangement joins TRBV4-1 to TRBJ2-7; D is undetermined. The CDR3 totals 14 residues. The V and J ends lost 0 bases and 7 bases respectively, with 13 bases between them. In germline, CDR1 is MGHRA, CDR2 YSYEKL.

As DNA, the CDR3 is TGTGCCAGCAGCTCCCAGCGGGAGAGACCAACAGATACGCAGTATTTT. It translates to CASSSQRERPTDTQYF. This sequence joins TRBV5-4 and TRBJ2-3, with 8 bases matching TRBD2. V shed 3 bases, J shed 3 bases, and the junction held 9 bases outside the gene matches. Germline CDR1 is SGHNT and CDR2 is YYREEE (reference sequence). CDR3 length equals 16 residues.

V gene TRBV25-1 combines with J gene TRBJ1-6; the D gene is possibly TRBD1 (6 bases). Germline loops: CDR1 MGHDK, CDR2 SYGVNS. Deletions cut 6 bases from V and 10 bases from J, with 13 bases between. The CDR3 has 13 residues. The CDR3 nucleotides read TGTGCCAGCAGCCCCGAGGGGGGATCACCCCTCCACTTT. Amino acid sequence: CASSPEGGSPLHF.

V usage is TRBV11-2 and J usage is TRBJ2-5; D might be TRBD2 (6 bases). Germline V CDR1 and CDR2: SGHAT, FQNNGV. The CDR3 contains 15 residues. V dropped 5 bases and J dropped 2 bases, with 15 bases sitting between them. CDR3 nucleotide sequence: TGTGCCAGCAGCCCCCGCGGGGCCTATCAAGAGACCCAGTACTTC. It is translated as CASSPRGAYQETQYF.

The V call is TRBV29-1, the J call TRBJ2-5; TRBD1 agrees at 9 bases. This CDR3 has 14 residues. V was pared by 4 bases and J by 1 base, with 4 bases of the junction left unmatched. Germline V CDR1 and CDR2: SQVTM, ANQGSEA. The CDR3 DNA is TGCAGCGTTGCGACAGGGGGAGGCCAAGAGACCCAGTACTTC. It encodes CSVATGGGQETQYF.

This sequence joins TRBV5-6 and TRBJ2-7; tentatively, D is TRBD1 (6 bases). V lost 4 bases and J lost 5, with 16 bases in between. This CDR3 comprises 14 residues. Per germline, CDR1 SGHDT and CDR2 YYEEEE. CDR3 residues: CASSAGQWTHEQYF. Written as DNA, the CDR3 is TGTGCCAGCAGCGCCGGACAGTGGACCCACGAGCAGTACTTC.

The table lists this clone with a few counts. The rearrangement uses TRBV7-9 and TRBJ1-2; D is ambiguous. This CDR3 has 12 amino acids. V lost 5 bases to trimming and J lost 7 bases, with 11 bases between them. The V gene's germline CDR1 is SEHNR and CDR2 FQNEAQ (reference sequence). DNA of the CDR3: TGTGCCAGCAGCCGTAGTGAGGCTGGCTACACCTTC. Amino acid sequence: CASSRSEAGYTF.

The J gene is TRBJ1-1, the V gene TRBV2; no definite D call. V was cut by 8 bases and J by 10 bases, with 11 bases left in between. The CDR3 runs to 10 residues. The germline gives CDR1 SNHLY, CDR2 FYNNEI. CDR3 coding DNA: TGTGCCAGCGGATGGGAATCAGCTTTCTTT. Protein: CASGWESAFF.

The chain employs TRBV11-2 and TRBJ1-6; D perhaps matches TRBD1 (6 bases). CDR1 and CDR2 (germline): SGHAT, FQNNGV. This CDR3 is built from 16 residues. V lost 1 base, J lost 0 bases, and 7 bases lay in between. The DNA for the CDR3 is TGTGCCAGCAGCTTAGTGACAGGCTCCTATAATTCACCCCTCCACTTT. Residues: CASSLVTGSYNSPLHF.

The DNA for the CDR3 is TGTGCCAGCAGCTTCCGAGCGGGGTCGAGCACAGATACGCAGTATTTT. It encodes CASSFRAGSSTDTQYF. The rearrangement uses TRBV7-9 and TRBJ2-3; 7 positions match TRBD2. V trimming: 3 bases; J trimming: 0 bases; junction bases outside the gene matches: 6. The CDR3 consists of 16 residues. Germline V gene lookup returns CDR1 SEHNR and CDR2 FQNEAQ (reference sequence).

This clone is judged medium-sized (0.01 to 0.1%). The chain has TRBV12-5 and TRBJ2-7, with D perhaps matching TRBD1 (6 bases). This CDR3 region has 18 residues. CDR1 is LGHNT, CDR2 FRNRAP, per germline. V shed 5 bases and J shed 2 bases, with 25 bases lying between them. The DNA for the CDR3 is TGTGCTAGTGGTATTGCATTTTCCGGGACACCTGACCCCTACGAGCAGTACTTC. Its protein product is CASGIAFSGTPDPYEQYF.

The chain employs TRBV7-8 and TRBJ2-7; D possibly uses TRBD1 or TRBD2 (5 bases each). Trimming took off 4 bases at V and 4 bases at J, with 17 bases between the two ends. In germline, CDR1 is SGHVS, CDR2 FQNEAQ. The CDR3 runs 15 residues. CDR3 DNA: TGTGCCAGCAGCTCCCTCGGGGCAGGGAATTACGAGCAGTACTTC. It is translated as CASSSLGAGNYEQYF.

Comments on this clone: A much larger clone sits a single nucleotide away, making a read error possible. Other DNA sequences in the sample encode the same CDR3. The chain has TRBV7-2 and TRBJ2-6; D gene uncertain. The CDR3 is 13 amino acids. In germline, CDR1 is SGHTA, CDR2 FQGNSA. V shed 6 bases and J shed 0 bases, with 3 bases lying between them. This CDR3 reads CASSSSGANVLTF. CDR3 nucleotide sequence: TGTGCCAGCAGTAGCTCTGGGGCCAACGTCCTGACTTTC.

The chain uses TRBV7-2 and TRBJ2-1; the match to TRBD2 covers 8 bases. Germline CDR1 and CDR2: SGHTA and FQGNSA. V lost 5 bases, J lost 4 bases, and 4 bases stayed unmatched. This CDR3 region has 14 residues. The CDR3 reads CASSGLANYNEQFF. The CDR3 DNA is TGTGCCAGCAGCGGACTAGCAAATTACAATGAGCAGTTCTTC.

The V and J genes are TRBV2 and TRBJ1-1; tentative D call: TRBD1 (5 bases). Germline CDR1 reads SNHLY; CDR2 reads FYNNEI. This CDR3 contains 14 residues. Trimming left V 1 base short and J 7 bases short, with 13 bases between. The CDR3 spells CASSEGRGVGEAFF. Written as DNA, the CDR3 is TGTGCCAGCAGTGAAGGGAGGGGAGTCGGTGAAGCTTTCTTT.

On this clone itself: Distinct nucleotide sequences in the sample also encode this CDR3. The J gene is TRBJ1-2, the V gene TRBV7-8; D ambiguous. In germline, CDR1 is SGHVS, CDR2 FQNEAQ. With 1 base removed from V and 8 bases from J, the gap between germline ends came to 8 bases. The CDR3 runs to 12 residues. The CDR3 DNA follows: TGTGCCAGCAGCTTAGGAGGGTACGGCTACACCTTC. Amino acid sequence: CASSLGGYGYTF.

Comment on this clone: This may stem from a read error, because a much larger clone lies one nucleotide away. This CDR3 is CASSTSGSSYEQYF. The CDR3, as DNA: TGTGCCAGCAGCACTAGCGGGAGCTCCTACGAGCAGTACTTC. The V gene is TRBV7-2, the J gene TRBJ2-7; 11 bases are a match to TRBD2. This CDR3 region has 14 residues. Trimming at V came to 5 bases and at J to 0 bases, leaving 0 bases not matched to a gene. CDR1 is SGHTA, CDR2 FQGNSA, per germline.